The next 19 T cell receptor beta chains were all read from a single sample in a study of T cell changes during pregnancy in multiple sclerosis. Assay used: immunoSEQ multiplex PCR; TCRdb lists only in-frame clones, some missing. Here the sample spans 66,000 or so clones, around 89% being singletons. The sequenced sample was peripheral blood, obtained in the first trimester of pregnancy. Receptors were obtained from a female donor in good health, enrolled as a control in a pregnancy study.

The rearrangement uses TRBV6-5 and TRBJ2-7; TRBD1 matches at 7 bases. V dropped 6 bases and J dropped 0; count of bases not matched to a gene: 5. This CDR3 has 14 residues. The germline CDR1 and CDR2 sequences are MNHEY and SVGAGI. The CDR3 DNA is TGTGCCAGCAGAGACAGGGTAAGCTCCTACGAGCAGTACTTC. Its protein product is CASRDRVSSYEQYF.

This chain joins TRBV7-2 and TRBJ2-7, with TRBD1 matching 10 bases. Unmatched junction bases numbered 2, after V lost 0 bases and J lost 0 bases. The CDR3 totals 16 residues. Germline V gives CDR1 SGHTA, CDR2 FQGNSA. The CDR3 here is CASSLAGQGPSYEQYF. The DNA for the CDR3 is TGTGCCAGCAGCTTAGCGGGACAGGGGCCCTCCTACGAGCAGTACTTC.

This chain joins TRBV7-6 and TRBJ2-3; TRBD2 matches at 7 bases. Germline trimming cut 3 bases from V and 7 bases from J; bases unmatched to any gene: 10. Germline CDR1 and CDR2: SGHVS and FNYEAQ. CDR3 length equals 15 residues. The CDR3 DNA follows: TGTGCCAGCAGCTTTATGGCGGGGGACGTAAATACGCAGTATTTT. Its protein is CASSFMAGDVNTQYF.

The genes are TRBV19 and TRBJ2-3; 10 bases fit TRBD2. CDR3 size: 16 residues. Germline V gene data show CDR1 as LNHDA and CDR2 as SQIVND (reference sequence). V dropped 5 bases and J dropped 3; count of bases not matched to a gene: 8. The CDR3 here is CASSLRTSGGTDTQYF. The CDR3 DNA is TGTGCCAGTAGTCTCCGGACTAGCGGAGGAACAGATACGCAGTATTTT.

This chain connects TRBV4-2 to TRBJ2-2, with 11 bases identical to TRBD2. The ends lost 4 bases at V and 3 bases at J; junction bases unmatched: 4. Germline V lookup: CDR1 LGHNA, CDR2 YNFKEQ. The CDR3 sequence is 16 residues long. CDR3 protein: CASSRPGLADTGELFF. The CDR3 nucleotides read TGTGCCAGCAGCCGCCCGGGACTAGCGGACACCGGGGAGCTGTTTTTT.

The V and J genes are TRBV29-1 and TRBJ1-3; 9 bases are shared with TRBD1. This CDR3 spans 14 amino acids. J was trimmed by 4 bases and V by 4 bases; bases with no gene match: 5. Per the germline V gene, CDR1 is SQVTM and CDR2 is ANQGSEA. CDR3 region: CSVGLGQGGNTIYF. DNA of the CDR3: TGCAGCGTTGGTTTGGGACAGGGAGGAAACACCATATATTTT. Variable domain in full (rest from reference TRBV29-1 and TRBJ1-3): SAVISQKPSRDICQRGTSLTIQCQVDSQVTMMFWYRQQPGQSLTLIATANQGSEATYESGFVIDKFPISRPNLTFSTLTVSNMSPEDSSIYLCSVGLGQGGNTIYFGEGSWLTVV.

The V gene is TRBV7-2, the J gene TRBJ2-7, with D possibly TRBD2 on 5 matching bases. The germline V and J ends were trimmed by 1 base and 2 bases, with 12 bases remaining between them. The CDR3 length is 15 residues. Germline CDR1 reads SGHTA; CDR2 reads FQGNSA. The CDR3 DNA reads TGTGCCAGCAGCTTAGGACAACCCGGGGCCTACGAGCAGTACTTC. Translated: CASSLGQPGAYEQYF.

CDR3: CASGTEYNQPQHF. The CDR3 coding sequence is TGTGCCAGCGGGACAGAGTACAATCAGCCCCAGCATTTT. The chain uses TRBV6-1 and TRBJ1-5; 7 bases map to TRBD1. Germline V gene sequence: CDR1 MNHNS, CDR2 SASEGT. The ends lost 8 bases at V and 3 bases at J; junction bases unmatched: 4. The CDR3 has 13 residues.

The J gene is TRBJ1-2, the V gene TRBV7-3, with 10 bases that match TRBD1. V dropped 5 bases and J dropped 5; count of bases not matched to a gene: 8. Germline V gives CDR1 SGHTA, CDR2 FQGTGA. CDR3 length: 15 amino acids. In nucleotides, the CDR3 is TGTGCCAGCAGCCAAACGACAGGGGGCCCGTATGGCTACACCTTC. Encoded protein: CASSQTTGGPYGYTF.

V usage is TRBV30 and J usage is TRBJ2-1, with a weak D call TRBD2 (6 bases). Germline-derived CDR1 and CDR2 are GTSNPN and SVGIG (reference sequence). The length of the CDR3 is 15 residues. V was shortened by 5 bases and J by 6 bases, with 20 bases between the two germline ends. CDR3 in DNA: TGTGCCTGGGGGGGGACGCTGCTAGGCGGCAATGAGCAGTTCTTC. As protein: CAWGGTLLGGNEQFF.

V usage is TRBV30 and J usage is TRBJ2-7, with 8 nucleotides matching TRBD1. Germline V CDR1 and CDR2: GTSNPN, SVGIG (reference sequence). The CDR3 totals 13 residues. V was pared by 5 bases and J by 2 bases, with 5 bases of the junction left unmatched. Here the CDR3 reads CAWGTGPTYEQYF. CDR3 nucleotides: TGTGCCTGGGGGACAGGACCAACCTACGAGCAGTACTTC.

The chain recombines TRBV30 with TRBJ2-2; D gene ambiguous. This CDR3 is 15 amino acids long. Per the germline V gene, CDR1 is GTSNPN and CDR2 is SVGIG (reference sequence). The ends were cut back, 3 bases at V and 0 bases at J, with 11 bases in the middle. CDR3 sequence: CAWRTLYTNTGELFF. The DNA for the CDR3 is TGTGCCTGGAGAACCCTTTACACGAACACCGGGGAGCTGTTTTTT.

The CDR3 sequence: CASRPGLTNTEAFF. In nucleotides, the CDR3 is TGTGCCAGCAGGCCGGGTCTAACCAACACTGAAGCTTTCTTT. This chain links TRBV11-3 with TRBJ1-1; D gene ambiguous. The CDR3 runs 14 residues. Between the trimmed V and J ends, which lost 6 bases and 2 bases, there was a span of 13 bases. CDR1 is SGHNT and CDR2 is YENEEA in the germline V gene.

Details on this clone: Other DNA sequences in the sample encode the same CDR3. The chain links TRBV30 to TRBJ1-6; 8 bases align to TRBD1. The V and J ends lost 8 bases and 8 bases, in that order; junction bases with no gene match: 11. Germline loops: CDR1 GTSNPN, CDR2 SVGIG (reference sequence). The length of the CDR3 is 14 residues. The DNA of the CDR3 is TGTGCCCAAACCATGGGACAGGTGCATTCACCCCTCCACTTT. Translating it yields CAQTMGQVHSPLHF.

The rearrangement links TRBV7-2 to TRBJ2-7; 8 nucleotides line up with TRBD1. CDR1 is SGHTA, CDR2 FQGNSA, per germline. J was trimmed by 0 bases and V by 5 bases; bases with no gene match: 6. This CDR3 spans 15 amino acids. The CDR3 region is CASSNRQGSSYEQYF. The CDR3, as DNA: TGTGCCAGCAGCAACCGACAGGGGAGCTCCTACGAGCAGTACTTC.

On this clone itself: This CDR3 is also generated by other DNA sequences in the sample. The rearrangement joins TRBV5-4 to TRBJ2-5, with 15 bases lining up with TRBD2. Trimming cost V 4 bases and J 3 bases; bases outside gene matches: 7. Germline V gene lookup returns CDR1 SGHNT and CDR2 YYREEE (reference sequence). This CDR3 is 17 amino acids long. DNA for the CDR3: TGTGCCAGCAGCCCCGGACTAGCGGGGGGGCCGGAAGAGACCCAGTACTTC. Its protein is CASSPGLAGGPEETQYF.

The CDR3: CASSTGQTQGYTF. For the CDR3, the DNA is TGTGCCAGCAGTACCGGACAAACTCAGGGCTACACCTTC. This chain uses TRBV25-1 with TRBJ1-2; the D gene is possibly TRBD1 (5 bases). Between the trimmed V and J ends, which lost 5 bases and 8 bases, there was a span of 15 bases. The CDR3 contains 13 residues. Per the germline V gene, CDR1 is MGHDK and CDR2 is SYGVNS.

This clone was seen once. The V gene is TRBV19, the J gene TRBJ1-1; 10 nucleotides match TRBD1. V was pared by 5 bases and J by 4 bases, with 1 base of the junction left unmatched. The CDR3 loop spans 13 amino acids. Germline V gene lookup returns CDR1 LNHDA and CDR2 SQIVND (reference sequence). CDR3 sequence (DNA): TGTGCCAGTAGTGGACAGGGGGGCACTGAAGCTTTCTTT. This sequence encodes CASSGQGGTEAFF. Combining the CDR3 with reference TRBV19 and TRBJ1-1 gives the whole variable domain DGGITQSPKYLFRKEGQNVTLSCEQNLNHDAMYWYRQDPGQGLRLIYYSQIVNDFQKGDIAEGYSVSREKKESFPLTVTSAQKNPTAFYLCASSGQGGTEAFFGQGTRLTVV.

The chain recombines TRBV7-9 with TRBJ2-3; 7 nucleotides align to TRBD2. The CDR3 spans 15 residues. Unmatched junction bases numbered 12, after V lost 5 bases and J lost 7 bases. Germline V gene data show CDR1 as SEHNR and CDR2 as FQNEAQ (reference sequence). As DNA, the CDR3 is TGTGCCAGCAGCGAAGATGGGGGTAGCGGGCATACGCAGTATTTT. Translation gives CASSEDGGSGHTQYF.